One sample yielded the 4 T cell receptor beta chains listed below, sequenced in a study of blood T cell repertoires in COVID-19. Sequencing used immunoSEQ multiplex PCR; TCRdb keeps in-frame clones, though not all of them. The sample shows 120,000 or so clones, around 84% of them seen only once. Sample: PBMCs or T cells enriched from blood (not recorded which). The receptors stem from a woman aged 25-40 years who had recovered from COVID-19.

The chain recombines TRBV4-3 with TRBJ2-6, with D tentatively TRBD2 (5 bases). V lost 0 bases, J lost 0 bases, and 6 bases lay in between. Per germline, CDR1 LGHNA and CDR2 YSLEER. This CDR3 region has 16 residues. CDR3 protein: CASSQERASGANVLTF. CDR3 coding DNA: TGCGCCAGCAGCCAAGAGAGGGCCTCTGGGGCCAACGTCCTGACTTTC.

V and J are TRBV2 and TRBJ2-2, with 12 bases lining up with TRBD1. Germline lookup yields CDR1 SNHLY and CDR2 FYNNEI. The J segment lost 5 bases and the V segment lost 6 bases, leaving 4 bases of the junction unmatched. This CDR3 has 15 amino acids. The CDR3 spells CASRGQGARTGELFF. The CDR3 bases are TGTGCCAGCAGGGGACAGGGGGCGAGGACCGGGGAGCTGTTTTTT.

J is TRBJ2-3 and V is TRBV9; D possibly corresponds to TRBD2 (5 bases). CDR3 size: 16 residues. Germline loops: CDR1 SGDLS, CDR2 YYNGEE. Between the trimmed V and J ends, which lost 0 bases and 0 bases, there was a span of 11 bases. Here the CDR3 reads CASSVEVGASTDTQYF. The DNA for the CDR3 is TGTGCCAGCAGCGTAGAGGTGGGAGCTAGCACAGATACGCAGTATTTT.

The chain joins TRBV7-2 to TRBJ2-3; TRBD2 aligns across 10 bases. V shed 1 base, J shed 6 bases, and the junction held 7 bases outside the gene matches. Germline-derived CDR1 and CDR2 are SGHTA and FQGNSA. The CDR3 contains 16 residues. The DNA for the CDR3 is TGTGCCAGCAGCTTAGGTCCTAGCGGGAGTCAGGATACGCAGTATTTT. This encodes CASSLGPSGSQDTQYF.